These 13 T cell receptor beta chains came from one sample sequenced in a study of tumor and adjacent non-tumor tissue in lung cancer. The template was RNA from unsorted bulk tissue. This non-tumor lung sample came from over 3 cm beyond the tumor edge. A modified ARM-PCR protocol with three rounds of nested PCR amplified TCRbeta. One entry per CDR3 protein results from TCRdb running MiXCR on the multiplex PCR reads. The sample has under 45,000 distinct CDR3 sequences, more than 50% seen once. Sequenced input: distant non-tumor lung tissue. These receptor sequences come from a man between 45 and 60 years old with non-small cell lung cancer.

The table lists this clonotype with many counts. This CDR3 is CAISVSESNQPQHF. The CDR3 bases are TGTGCCATCAGTGTTTCAGAGAGCAATCAGCCCCAGCATTTT. The chain uses TRBV10-3 and TRBJ1-5, with D uncertain. The CDR3 runs to 14 residues. CDR1 is ENHRY, CDR2 SYGVKD, per germline. The germline V and J ends were trimmed by 4 bases and 1 base, with 8 bases remaining between them.

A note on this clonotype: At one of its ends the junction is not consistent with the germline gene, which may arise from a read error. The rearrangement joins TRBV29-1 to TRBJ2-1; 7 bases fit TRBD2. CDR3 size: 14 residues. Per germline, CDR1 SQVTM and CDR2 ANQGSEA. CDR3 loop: CSAVSSGVYNEKFF. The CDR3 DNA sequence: TGCAGCGCTGTCTCTAGCGGAGTTTACAATGAGAAGTTCTTC.

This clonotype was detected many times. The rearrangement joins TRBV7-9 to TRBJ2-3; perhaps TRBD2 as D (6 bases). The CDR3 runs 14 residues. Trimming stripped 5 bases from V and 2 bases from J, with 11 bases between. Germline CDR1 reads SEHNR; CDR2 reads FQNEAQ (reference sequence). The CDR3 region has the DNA TGTGCCAGCAGCCCCGGGACTTCCACAGATACGCAGTATTTT. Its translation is CASSPGTSTDTQYF.

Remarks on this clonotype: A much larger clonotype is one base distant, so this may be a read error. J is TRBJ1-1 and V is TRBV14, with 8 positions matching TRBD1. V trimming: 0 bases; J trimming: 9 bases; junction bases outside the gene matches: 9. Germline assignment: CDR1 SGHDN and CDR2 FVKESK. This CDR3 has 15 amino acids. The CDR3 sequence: CASSQDGDRRAKAFF. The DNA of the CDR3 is TGTGCCAGCAGCCAAGATGGGGACAGGAGGGCTAAAGCTTTCTTT.

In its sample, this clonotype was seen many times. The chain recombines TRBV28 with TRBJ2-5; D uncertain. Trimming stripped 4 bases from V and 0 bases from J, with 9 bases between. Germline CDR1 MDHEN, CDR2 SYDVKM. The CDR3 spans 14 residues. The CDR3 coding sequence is TGTGCCAGCAGTTCGACGGTGAACCAAGAGACCCAGTACTTC. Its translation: CASSSTVNQETQYF.

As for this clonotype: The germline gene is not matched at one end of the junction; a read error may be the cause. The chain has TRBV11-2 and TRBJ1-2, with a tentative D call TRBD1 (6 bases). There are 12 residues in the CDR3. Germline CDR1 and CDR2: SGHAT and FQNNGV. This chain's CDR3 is CTSRNDRHGYIF. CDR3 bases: TGTACCAGCAGGAATGACAGGCATGGCTACATCTTC. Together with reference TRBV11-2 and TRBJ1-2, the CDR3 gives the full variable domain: EAGVAQSPRYKIIEKRQSVAFWCNPISGHATLYWYQQILGQGPKLLIQFQNNGVVDDSQLPKDRFSAERLKGVDSTLKIQPAKLEDSAVYLCTSRNDRHGYIFGSGTRLTVV.

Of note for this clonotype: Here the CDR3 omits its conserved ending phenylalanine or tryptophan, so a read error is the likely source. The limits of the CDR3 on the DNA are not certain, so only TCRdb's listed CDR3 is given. The CDR3 reads CASSYTTSGEMFL. The chain employs TRBV6-5 and TRBJ2-2. The CDR3 spans 13 residues, counting both ends. Germline V gives CDR1 MNHEY, CDR2 SVGAGI.

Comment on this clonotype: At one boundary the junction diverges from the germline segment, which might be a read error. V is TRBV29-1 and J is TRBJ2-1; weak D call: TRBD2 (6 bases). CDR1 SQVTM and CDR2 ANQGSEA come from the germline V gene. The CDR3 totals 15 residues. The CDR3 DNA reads TGCAGCGTTGAAATGTCCGGGAGCTCCTTCGATGAGCGGTTCTTC. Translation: CSVEMSGSSFDERFF.

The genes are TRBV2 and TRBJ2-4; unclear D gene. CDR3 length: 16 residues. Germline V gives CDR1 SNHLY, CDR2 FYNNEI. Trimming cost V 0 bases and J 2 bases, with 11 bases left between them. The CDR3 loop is CASSEAELGTKNIQYF. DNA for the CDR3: TGTGCCAGCAGTGAAGCTGAGTTAGGGACCAAAAACATTCAGTACTTC.

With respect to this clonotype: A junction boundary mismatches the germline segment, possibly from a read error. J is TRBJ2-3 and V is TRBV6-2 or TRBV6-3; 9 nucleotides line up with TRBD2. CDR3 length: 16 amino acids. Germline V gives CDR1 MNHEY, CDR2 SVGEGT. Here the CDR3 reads CARSSRRRGGTDTQYF. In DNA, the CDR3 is TGTGCCAGGAGCTCGAGGCGGCGGGGGGGCACAGATACCCAGTATTTT.

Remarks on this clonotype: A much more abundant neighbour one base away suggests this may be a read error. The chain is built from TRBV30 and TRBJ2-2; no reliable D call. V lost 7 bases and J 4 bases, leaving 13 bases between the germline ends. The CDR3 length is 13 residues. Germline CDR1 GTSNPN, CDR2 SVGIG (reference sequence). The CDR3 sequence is CAYARPGTGELFF. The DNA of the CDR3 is TGTGCCTACGCCAGGCCTGGCACCGGGGAGCTGTTTTTT.

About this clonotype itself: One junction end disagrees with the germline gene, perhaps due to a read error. CDR3 nucleotide sequence: TGTGCCTGGAGGACACCCACAGATACGCGGTATTTT. This codes for CAWRTPTDTRYF. The chain carries TRBV30 and TRBJ2-3; D ambiguous. The CDR3 has 12 amino acids. The germline V gene has CDR1 GTSNPN and CDR2 SVGIG (reference sequence).

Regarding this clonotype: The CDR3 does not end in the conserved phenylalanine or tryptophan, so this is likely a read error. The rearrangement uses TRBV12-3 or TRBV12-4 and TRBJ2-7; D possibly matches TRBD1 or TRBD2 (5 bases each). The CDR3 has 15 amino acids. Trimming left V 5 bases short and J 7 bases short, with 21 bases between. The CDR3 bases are TGTGCCAGCAGTCTATCCGGGACGGGGCCGGAAGAGCAGTACCTC. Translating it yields CASSLSGTGPEEQYL.